Listed below are T cell receptor beta chains from one sample, sequenced in a study of blood T cells in healthy people across ages. TCRdb reprocessed the 5' RACE reads with MiXCR, giving one entry per CDR3 protein. The profile shows about 1,600,000 distinct CDR3 sequences, roughly 40% of them singletons. Material for sequencing was blood. The origin of the receptors is a woman in her late teens or twenties in good health. CDR3s include the opening cysteine and the closing phenylalanine or tryptophan. A D gene is named only where the DNA matches it firmly. Where a row states a size, it is once, few, many or the class of an expanded clone; other rows omit it.

TRBJ2-2 | TRBV21-1 | . | . | CASSKALEQLLNTGELFF | TGTGCCAGCAGCAAAGCGCTTGAACAACTACTCAACACCGGGGAGCTGTTTTTT
TRBJ2-1 | TRBV5-1 | . | TRBD2 | CASSPGTRGPDSYNEQFF | TGCGCCAGCAGCCCCGGGACTAGAGGGCCCGACTCCTACAATGAGCAGTTCTTC
TRBJ2-3 | TRBV5-1 | few | TRBD2 | CASSEGTSERDTQYF | TGCGCCAGCAGCGAAGGGACTAGCGAGAGAGATACGCAGTATTTT
TRBJ1-6 | TRBV12-3/TRBV12-4 | few | TRBD1 | CASSPGQGARLYNSPLHF | TGTGCCAGCAGTCCGGGACAGGGGGCGAGACTGTATAATTCACCCCTCCACTTT
TRBJ1-1 | TRBV20-1 | few | . | CSATGDTMNTEAFF | TGCAGTGCTACAGGGGACACTATGAACACTGAAGCTTTCTTT
TRBJ2-4 | TRBV3-1 | few | . | CASSQLAKNIQYF | TGTGCCAGCAGCCAATTAGCCAAAAACATTCAGTACTTC
TRBJ2-6 | TRBV9 | few | TRBD1 | CASSGTGSGANVLTF | TGTGCCAGCAGCGGGACAGGGTCTGGGGCCAACGTCCTGACTTTC
TRBJ2-7 | TRBV7-8 | . | . | CASSLGDSGTPTYEQYF | TGTGCCAGCAGCTTAGGGGATTCCGGGACACCGACCTACGAGCAGTACTTC
TRBJ1-1 | TRBV4-1 | . | TRBD1 | CTSSQGYQGVRRTEAFF | TGCACCAGCAGCCAAGGCTACCAGGGGGTTAGGAGGACTGAAGCTTTCTTT
TRBJ1-2 | TRBV6-1 | . | . | CASSPGAKGYYGYTF | TGTGCCAGCAGCCCCGGGGCCAAGGGGTACTATGGCTACACCTTC
TRBJ2-3 | TRBV27 | . | . | CASTTLSGRAQYF | TGTGCCAGCACTACTTTGAGCGGGCGTGCGCAGTATTTT
TRBJ2-5 | TRBV7-9 | . | TRBD2 | CASSPTGLAGRETQYF | TGTGCCAGCAGCCCTACCGGACTAGCGGGGAGAGAGACCCAGTACTTC
TRBJ1-5 | TRBV27 | once | TRBD1 | CASSRQGTSQPQHF | TGTGCCAGCAGTAGACAGGGTACGTCTCAGCCCCAGCATTTT
TRBJ2-1 | TRBV7-2 | . | . | CASSLRSGVGNEQFF | TGTGCCAGCAGCTTAAGGTCAGGGGTTGGCAATGAGCAGTTCTTC
TRBJ1-1 | TRBV10-3 | few | TRBD1 | CAISDYQGAAFF | TGTGCCATCAGTGATTATCAGGGGGCGGCTTTCTTT
TRBJ2-3 | TRBV5-5 | many | . | CASSLAGRELDTQYF | TGTGCCAGCAGCTTGGCAGGGCGGGAACTGGATACGCAGTATTTT
TRBJ2-1 | TRBV7-8 | few | TRBD1 | CASSTSGQGYEQFF | TGTGCCAGCAGCACTTCAGGACAGGGGTATGAGCAGTTCTTC
TRBJ1-2 | TRBV5-1 | few | . | CASSLTGFDYGYTF | TGCGCCAGCAGCTTGACGGGATTCGACTATGGCTACACCTTC
TRBJ1-5 | TRBV20-1 | . | TRBD1 | CSASFGEGSYRGLFNQPQHF | TGCAGTGCTAGTTTCGGGGAGGGGTCGTACAGGGGGCTGTTCAATCAGCCCCAGCATTTT
TRBJ1-4 | TRBV12-3/TRBV12-4 | . | . | CASRRQEVYEKLFF | TGTGCCAGCAGAAGACAGGAGGTTTATGAAAAACTGTTTTTT
TRBJ2-7 | TRBV9 | . | TRBD2 | CASSASGDLSYEQYF | TGTGCCAGCAGCGCCAGCGGGGACCTCTCCTACGAGCAGTACTTC
TRBJ1-1 | TRBV6-1 | . | TRBD1 | CASNEYRGGTEAFF | TGTGCCAGCAATGAATACAGGGGAGGTACTGAAGCTTTCTTT
TRBJ2-7 | TRBV19 | . | . | CASSMGQATYEQYF | TGTGCCAGTAGTATGGGGCAGGCAACCTACGAGCAGTACTTC
TRBJ2-3 | TRBV6-2/TRBV6-3 | . | TRBD2 | CASSYPTAGGPSDTQYF | TGTGCCAGCAGTTACCCTACGGCGGGGGGGCCATCAGATACGCAGTATTTT
TRBJ1-2 | TRBV6-1 | . | . | CASSAFIGVAYGYTF | TGTGCCAGCAGCGCGTTCATAGGGGTTGCATATGGCTACACCTTC
TRBJ2-5 | TRBV25-1 | few | TRBD2 | CASSEYIGLAGETQYF | TGTGCCAGCAGTGAATATATCGGACTAGCGGGGGAGACCCAGTACTTC
TRBJ1-1 | TRBV10-3 | few | . | CAISDRAGSEATEAFF | TGTGCCATCAGTGATCGCGCTGGGTCCGAGGCCACTGAAGCTTTCTTT
TRBJ1-2 | TRBV6-5 | . | TRBD1 | CASSKPGQGNYGYTF | TGTGCCAGCAGTAAACCGGGACAGGGAAACTATGGCTACACCTTC
TRBJ1-1 | TRBV2 | few | . | CASSVTGRNTEAFF | TGTGCCAGCAGTGTGACAGGCAGGAACACTGAAGCTTTCTTT
TRBJ1-4 | TRBV20-1 | many | TRBD1 | CSARAPDRAEKLFF | TGCAGTGCTAGGGCCCCCGACAGGGCTGAAAAACTGTTTTTT
TRBJ2-7 | TRBV11-2 | . | . | CASRCGGGTSLDEQYF | TGTGCCAGCAGATGTGGGGGCGGTACTAGCCTCGACGAGCAGTACTTC
TRBJ1-2 | TRBV11-2 | . | . | CASSPQASAPLPLDTF | TGTGCCAGCAGCCCCCAAGCCTCAGCTCCCCTCCCTCTTGACACCTTC
TRBJ1-2 | TRBV2 | . | TRBD1 | CASTVTGDYGYTF | TGTGCCAGCACCGTCACAGGGGATTATGGCTACACCTTC
TRBJ2-2 | TRBV14 | . | TRBD1 | CASSPLGQGAIFGVGELFF | TGTGCCAGCAGCCCACTAGGACAGGGGGCGATATTTGGTGTCGGGGAGCTGTTTTTT
TRBJ1-6 | TRBV7-8 | few | . | CASSLSRIVRRNYNSPLHF | TGTGCCAGCAGCTTAAGCCGGATCGTCAGGCGAAACTATAATTCACCCCTCCACTTT
TRBJ2-5 | TRBV4-1 | . | . | CASSQLRIGQGETQYF | TGCGCCAGCAGCCAGCTCAGAATTGGCCAGGGTGAGACCCAGTACTTC
TRBJ2-1 | TRBV5-1 | few | . | CASSLRPAGFQGNEQFF | TGCGCCAGCAGCTTGAGGCCTGCAGGGTTCCAGGGCAATGAGCAGTTCTTC
TRBJ2-7 | TRBV9 | . | . | CASSVDQLQTDEQYF | TGTGCCAGCAGCGTAGACCAGCTCCAAACGGACGAGCAGTACTTC
TRBJ2-2 | TRBV11-2 | . | . | CASSDPYAGELFF | TGTGCCAGCAGCGACCCCTACGCCGGGGAGCTGTTTTTT
TRBJ2-7 | TRBV5-1 | few | TRBD2 | CASSLVGTSGHTYNEQYF | TGCGCCAGCAGCTTGGTCGGGACTAGCGGACACACTTACAATGAGCAGTACTTC
TRBJ2-1 | TRBV7-3 | . | TRBD2 | CASSLGTSEAYEQFF | TGTGCCAGCAGCTTAGGGACTAGTGAGGCCTATGAGCAGTTCTTC
TRBJ2-1 | TRBV6-2/TRBV6-3 | few | . | CASRARDHNEQFF | TGTGCCAGCAGAGCCCGGGACCACAATGAGCAGTTCTTC
TRBJ1-1 | TRBV7-3 | . | . | CASQILGAEAFF | TGTGCCAGCCAGATACTAGGCGCTGAAGCTTTCTTT
TRBJ2-3 | TRBV7-3 | . | . | CASSLTQQGGADTQYF | TGTGCCAGCAGCTTGACCCAACAGGGGGGGGCAGATACGCAGTATTTT
TRBJ1-5 | TRBV10-1 | . | . | CASSGYYTGDSNQPQHF | TGCGCCAGCAGTGGATACTATACAGGAGATAGCAATCAGCCCCAGCATTTT
TRBJ1-5 | TRBV10-3 | . | . | CAIGPGAGEPQHF | TGTGCCATCGGACCTGGGGCCGGGGAGCCCCAGCATTTT
TRBJ2-5 | TRBV7-2 | . | . | CASSLDFLEHNEQYF | TGTGCTAGCAGCTTAGATTTTCTGGAGCACAATGAGCAGTACTTC
TRBJ2-7 | TRBV28 | . | . | CASRPTVYNEQYF | TGTGCCAGCAGGCCGACAGTTTACAATGAGCAGTACTTC